These 23 T cell receptor beta chains came from one sample sequenced in a study of cytomegalovirus exposure and HLA in healthy donors. 13 Jbeta primers and 60 Vbeta primers were used for the PCR. Libraries were prepared by immunoSEQ multiplex PCR; TCRdb keeps only in-frame clonotypes and omits some of them. Of about 180,000 clones detected, roughly 87% appear once; the ten largest clones hold 1.5% to 1.9%. Sequencing was performed on PBMCs. The receptors stem from a man in his forties or fifties in good health and CMV-seronegative.

This chain joins TRBV7-2 and TRBJ2-5; D is ambiguous. This CDR3 spans 13 amino acids. Germline V gene sequence: CDR1 SGHTA, CDR2 FQGNSA. V was shortened by 4 bases and J by 4 bases, with 10 bases between the two germline ends. The CDR3 DNA reads TGTGCCAGCAGCTCCGACCGCGGAGAGACCCAGTACTTC. Its protein is CASSSDRGETQYF.

The chain carries TRBV7-9 and TRBJ2-7; no clear D gene. This CDR3 is built from 13 residues. Per germline, CDR1 SEHNR and CDR2 FQNEAQ (reference sequence). V was cut by 1 base and J by 6 bases, with 10 bases left in between. CDR3 loop: CASSLEWSAEQYF. CDR3 nucleotide sequence: TGTGCCAGCAGCTTAGAATGGAGTGCCGAGCAGTACTTC.

The chain has TRBV29-1 and TRBJ1-5, with a weak D call TRBD1 (6 bases). Looked up from germline, CDR1 is SQVTM and CDR2 is ANQGSEA. The CDR3 sequence is 15 residues long. Trimming took 4 bases from V and 2 from J, leaving 15 bases between them. This CDR3 is CSVAIQGKGNQPQHF. CDR3 bases: TGCAGCGTTGCCATACAGGGTAAGGGCAATCAGCCCCAGCATTTT. The full variable domain, completed using reference TRBV29-1 and TRBJ1-5, is SAVISQKPSRDICQRGTSLTIQCQVDSQVTMMFWYRQQPGQSLTLIATANQGSEATYESGFVIDKFPISRPNLTFSTLTVSNMSPEDSSIYLCSVAIQGKGNQPQHFGDGTRLSIL.

The chain recombines TRBV7-9 with TRBJ1-2; possible D gene TRBD1, 5 bases. V gave up 6 bases and J gave up 3 bases, with 14 bases separating them. CDR3 size: 14 residues. CDR1 and CDR2 from the germline V gene are SEHNR and FQNEAQ (reference sequence). The CDR3 sequence: CASSTAWGDYGYTF. CDR3 DNA sequence: TGTGCCAGCAGTACCGCATGGGGGGACTATGGCTACACCTTC.

The chain is built from TRBV6-6 and TRBJ2-7, with a weak D call TRBD1 (6 bases). V was pared by 5 bases and J by 9 bases, with 14 bases between. There are 12 residues in the CDR3. The V gene's germline CDR1 is MNHNY and CDR2 SVGAGI (reference sequence). CDR3 sequence: CASSTGTPRQYF. As DNA, the CDR3 is TGTGCCAGCAGTACCGGGACACCTAGGCAGTACTTC.

V and J are TRBV5-4 and TRBJ2-4; TRBD1 aligns across 9 bases. Germline V gene data show CDR1 as SGHNT and CDR2 as YYREEE (reference sequence). This CDR3 has 13 amino acids. V dropped 4 bases and J dropped 9; count of bases not matched to a gene: 5. The CDR3 reads CASSPQGAGIQYF. DNA for the CDR3: TGTGCCAGCAGCCCACAGGGGGCCGGCATTCAGTACTTC.

The chain joins TRBV6-1 to TRBJ2-7; 7 positions match TRBD2. The CDR3 has 14 residues. V shed 4 bases, J shed 7 bases, and the junction held 10 bases outside the gene matches. CDR1 and CDR2 (germline): MNHNS, SASEGT. The CDR3 loop is CASSATSPHKEQYF. CDR3 DNA sequence: TGTGCCAGCAGTGCGACTAGCCCTCATAAAGAGCAGTACTTC.

The rearrangement joins TRBV19 to TRBJ2-1; D not certain. The length of the CDR3 is 15 residues. Trimming took off 4 bases at V and 4 bases at J, with 14 bases between the two ends. Per germline, CDR1 LNHDA and CDR2 SQIVND (reference sequence). CDR3 coding DNA: TGTGCCAGTAGTAGTAGACATCTCGGATACAATGAGCAGTTCTTC. Encoded protein: CASSSRHLGYNEQFF.

The chain has TRBV28 and TRBJ2-7; 9 nucleotides align to TRBD2. CDR3 length: 17 amino acids. Germline V gives CDR1 MDHEN, CDR2 SYDVKM. Trimming took 5 bases from V and 3 from J; bases not matched to a gene: 14. The CDR3 nucleotides are TGTGCCAGCAGTCCCAACCCCACCCGACTAGCGGACTACGAGCAGTACTTC. Protein product: CASSPNPTRLADYEQYF.

The chain uses TRBV28 and TRBJ2-7; 9 bases are shared with TRBD1. Losses at the gene ends were 2 bases for V and 7 bases for J; bases not matched to a gene: 9. The CDR3 length is 15 residues. Germline CDR1 and CDR2: MDHEN and SYDVKM. CDR3 amino acids: CASSLRGQGRGEQYF. The CDR3 bases are TGTGCCAGCAGTTTACGGGGACAGGGTAGAGGAGAGCAGTACTTC.

V is TRBV30 and J is TRBJ2-3, with 8 bases lining up with TRBD2. The CDR3 spans 16 residues. The germline CDR1 and CDR2 sequences are GTSNPN and SVGIG (reference sequence). Trimming took 3 bases from V and 4 from J; bases not matched to a gene: 12. CDR3 coding DNA: TGTGCCTGGAGGGCCTTGGAGAGCGGGAGATCAGATACGCAGTATTTT. Amino acid sequence: CAWRALESGRSDTQYF.

The rearrangement joins TRBV4-3 to TRBJ2-7; 8 nucleotides line up with TRBD2. The CDR3 runs to 15 residues. Losses at the gene ends were 3 bases for V and 4 bases for J; bases not matched to a gene: 8. The germline CDR1 and CDR2 sequences are LGHNA and YSLEER. The CDR3 here is CASSQGIAGPYEQYF. CDR3 nucleotides: TGCGCCAGCAGCCAGGGGATAGCGGGACCTTACGAGCAGTACTTC.

The genes are TRBV5-4 and TRBJ2-7; TRBD1 aligns across 7 bases. The V segment lost 3 bases and the J segment 2 bases; nucleotides outside the gene matches: 8. Germline assignment: CDR1 SGHNT and CDR2 YYREEE (reference sequence). The CDR3 sequence is 15 residues long. CDR3 residues: CASSSGGQGAYEQYF. In DNA form, the CDR3 reads TGTGCCAGCAGCTCGGGTGGCCAGGGGGCCTACGAGCAGTACTTC.

In DNA, the CDR3 is TGTGCCAGCAGGGGGAGGGGGATTAACTATGGCTACACCTTC. Its translation: CASRGRGINYGYTF. The rearrangement joins TRBV6-1 to TRBJ1-2; a possible D gene is TRBD1 (6 bases). This CDR3 comprises 14 residues. Trimming took 6 bases from V and 1 from J, leaving 12 bases between them. In germline, CDR1 is MNHNS, CDR2 SASEGT.

A remark on this clone: Other DNA variants within this sample encode the same CDR3. V is TRBV5-1 and J is TRBJ2-2; D remains unclear. The CDR3 has 15 residues. Deletions cut 0 bases from V and 2 bases from J, with 8 bases between. Per the germline V gene, CDR1 is SGHRS and CDR2 is YFSETQ. DNA for the CDR3: TGCGCCAGCAGCTTGGCCCAGGTCAACACCGGGGAGCTGTTTTTT. It codes for CASSLAQVNTGELFF.

The V call is TRBV4-1, the J call TRBJ2-5, with TRBD2 as a possible D gene (6 bases). The CDR3 spans 17 residues. Trimming removed 4 bases at V and 4 bases at J, with 22 bases between. Germline V gene data show CDR1 as MGHRA and CDR2 as YSYEKL. CDR3 DNA sequence: TGCGCCAGCAGCCGAAAACTTTCAGGGTCCGGGGGAGAGACCCAGTACTTC. This sequence encodes CASSRKLSGSGGETQYF.

The gene calls are TRBV28 and TRBJ2-1; 15 nucleotides match TRBD2. Germline assignment: CDR1 MDHEN and CDR2 SYDVKM. The CDR3 spans 15 residues. V gave up 4 bases and J gave up 7 bases; unmatched junction bases: 2. The CDR3 sequence: CASSWTSGGVNEQFF. The CDR3, as DNA: TGTGCCAGCAGTTGGACTAGCGGGGGGGTGAATGAGCAGTTCTTC. The whole variable domain, filled in from reference TRBV28 and TRBJ2-1, reads DVKVTQSSRYLVKRTGEKVFLECVQDMDHENMFWYRQDPGLGLRLIYFSYDVKMKEKGDIPEGYSVSREKKERFSLILESASTNQTSMYLCASSWTSGGVNEQFFGPGTRLTVL.

The chain has TRBV7-8 and TRBJ1-1, with 12 nucleotides matching TRBD1. The CDR3 has 15 residues. V shed 1 base, J shed 9 bases, and the junction held 6 bases outside the gene matches. In germline, CDR1 is SGHVS, CDR2 FQNEAQ. In DNA form, the CDR3 reads TGTGCCAGCAGCTTAGAGGGGACAGGGGGCCTTCAAGCTTTCTTT. It yields the protein CASSLEGTGGLQAFF.

The chain employs TRBV5-1 and TRBJ1-3; D possibly corresponds to TRBD1 (6 bases). The CDR3 consists of 15 residues. Trimming removed 3 bases from V and 4 bases from J, with 14 bases in between. Germline loops: CDR1 SGHRS, CDR2 YFSETQ. The CDR3 DNA reads TGCGCCAGCAGCTCTGATACAGGGACGGGAAACACCATATATTTT. It translates to CASSSDTGTGNTIYF. The complete variable domain, with remaining parts taken from reference TRBV5-1 and TRBJ1-3, reads KAGVTQTPRYLIKTRGQQVTLSCSPISGHRSVSWYQQTPGQGLQFLFEYFSETQRNKGNFPGRFSGRQFSNSRSEMNVSTLELGDSALYLCASSSDTGTGNTIYFGEGSWLTVV.

Regarding this clone: Other DNA variants within this sample encode the same CDR3. The rearrangement uses TRBV7-2 and TRBJ1-1; the D is unclear. Germline V lookup: CDR1 SGHTA, CDR2 FQGNSA. CDR3 length: 15 residues. V lost 3 bases and J 1 base, leaving 12 bases between the germline ends. CDR3 loop: CASSLEAPKNTEAFF. The CDR3 nucleotides are TGTGCCAGCAGCTTGGAGGCCCCGAAGAACACTGAAGCTTTCTTT.

This chain connects TRBV7-3 to TRBJ2-1; D may be TRBD2 (5 bases). Between the trimmed V and J ends, which lost 5 bases and 5 bases, there was a span of 13 bases. CDR1 and CDR2 (germline): SGHTA, FQGTGA. The CDR3 spans 14 residues. CDR3 DNA: TGTGCCAGCAGCCCGAATACTAGAAACAATGAGCAGTTCTTC. Translating gives CASSPNTRNNEQFF. Looking up the rest from reference TRBV7-3 and TRBJ2-1 gives the full variable domain: GAGVSQTPSNKVTEKGKYVELRCDPISGHTALYWYRQSLGQGPEFLIYFQGTGAADDSGLPNDRFFAVRPEGSVSTLKIQRTERGDSAVYLCASSPNTRNNEQFFGPGTRLTVL.

J is TRBJ2-7 and V is TRBV7-9; TRBD1 aligns across 9 bases. The CDR3 consists of 17 residues. Unmatched junction bases numbered 13, after V lost 5 bases and J lost 2 bases. Germline V lookup: CDR1 SEHNR, CDR2 FQNEAQ (reference sequence). The chain's CDR3 is CASSRIYLGTGTYEQYF. The CDR3 nucleotides are TGTGCCAGCAGCCGAATTTATTTGGGGACAGGGACCTACGAGCAGTACTTC.

The chain is built from TRBV2 and TRBJ1-3, with TRBD1 as a possible D gene (5 bases). Germline V gene sequence: CDR1 SNHLY, CDR2 FYNNEI. CDR3 length equals 14 residues. The V gene lost 6 bases and the J gene lost 2 bases, with 11 bases spanning the gap. CDR3 sequence (DNA): TGTGCCAGCAGGGGAACAGGAACTGGAAACACCATATATTTT. It specifies CASRGTGTGNTIYF.